This T cell receptor (beta chain) was identified in a study of cytomegalovirus exposure and HLA in healthy donors. Study summary: From about 180 million T cells, an earlier analysis saw roughly 100 million unique TCR beta sequences.

The PCR used 60 Vbeta and 13 Jbeta primers. Sequencing used immunoSEQ multiplex PCR; TCRdb keeps in-frame clones, though not all of them. The table records about 140,000 clones, around 75% of them present only once. Study observations and caveats: Later work associated 16,951 TCR beta sequences with HLA alleles at 0.05 false discovery rate. Later on, analysis showed that most CMV-associated TCR beta chains appeared to be HLA-restricted. Segments of the TCR beta V type were, in most cases, productive about 90% or about 30% of the time in an earlier analysis.

Details on this clone: Its antigen is unknown.

From germline, CDR1 is SEHNR and CDR2 FQNEAQ (reference sequence). Unmatched junction bases numbered 3, after V lost 3 bases and J lost 5 bases. There are 14 residues in the CDR3. This TCR was recovered from a man in his sixties in good health and CMV-seronegative. The chain recombines TRBV7-9 with TRBJ2-1; 8 nucleotides align to TRBD2. Sequenced: PBMCs. The CDR3 here is CASSFTSGDNEQFF. DNA of the CDR3: TGTGCCAGCAGCTTTACTAGCGGCGACAATGAGCAGTTCTTC.